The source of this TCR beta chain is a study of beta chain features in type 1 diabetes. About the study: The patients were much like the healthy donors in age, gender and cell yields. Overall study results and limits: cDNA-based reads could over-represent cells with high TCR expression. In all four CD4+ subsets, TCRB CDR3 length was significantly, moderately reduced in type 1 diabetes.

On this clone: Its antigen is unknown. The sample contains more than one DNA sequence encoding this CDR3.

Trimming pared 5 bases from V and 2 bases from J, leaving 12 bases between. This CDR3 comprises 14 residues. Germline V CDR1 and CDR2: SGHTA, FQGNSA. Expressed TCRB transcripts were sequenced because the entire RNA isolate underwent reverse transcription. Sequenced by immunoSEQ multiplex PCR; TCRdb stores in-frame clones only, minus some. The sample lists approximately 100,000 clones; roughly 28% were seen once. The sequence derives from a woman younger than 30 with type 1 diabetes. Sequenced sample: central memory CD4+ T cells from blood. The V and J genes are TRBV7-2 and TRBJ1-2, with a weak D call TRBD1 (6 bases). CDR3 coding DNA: TGTGCCAGCAGCCCTTCCACAGGGAACTATGGCTACACCTTC. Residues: CASSPSTGNYGYTF. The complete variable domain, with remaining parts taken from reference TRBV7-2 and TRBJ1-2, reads GAGVSQSPSNKVTEKGKDVELRCDPISGHTALYWYRQSLGQGLEFLIYFQGNSAPDKSGLPSDRFSAERTGGSVSTLTIQRTQQEDSAVYLCASSPSTGNYGYTFGSGTRLTVV.